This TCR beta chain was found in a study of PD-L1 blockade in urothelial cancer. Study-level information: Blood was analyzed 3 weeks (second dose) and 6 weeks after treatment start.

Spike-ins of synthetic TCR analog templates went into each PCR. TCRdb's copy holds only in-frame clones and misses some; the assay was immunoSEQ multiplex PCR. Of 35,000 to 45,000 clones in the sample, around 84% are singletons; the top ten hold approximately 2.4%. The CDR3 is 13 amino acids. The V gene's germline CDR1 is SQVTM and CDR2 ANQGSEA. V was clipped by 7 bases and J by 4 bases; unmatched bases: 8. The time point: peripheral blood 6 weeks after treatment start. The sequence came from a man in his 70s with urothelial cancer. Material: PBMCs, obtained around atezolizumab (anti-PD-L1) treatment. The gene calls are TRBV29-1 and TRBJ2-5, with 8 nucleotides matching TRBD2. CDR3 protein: CSATSRGGETQYF. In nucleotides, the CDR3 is TGCAGCGCCACCAGCCGGGGGGGAGAGACCCAGTACTTC.